Listed here are 24 T cell receptor beta chains from one sample, sequenced in a study of T cell responses to AZD1222 COVID-19 vaccine. Method: immunoSEQ multiplex PCR; TCRdb's copy keeps in-frame clones and lacks some. This table has 150,000 or so clones, around 93% appearing once. Here the sequenced sample was peripheral blood, taken 28 days after the second AZD1222 dose. The receptor set was obtained from an adult who received the AZD1222 COVID-19 vaccine.

V gene TRBV11-3 combines with J gene TRBJ1-2; TRBD1 might be the D (5 bases). The CDR3 is 15 residues long. Trimming shortened V by 5 bases and J by 8 bases, and 21 bases separated the two germline ends. CDR1 is SGHNT, CDR2 YENEEA, per germline. The CDR3 here is CASSPGRAGSLGYTF. In DNA, the CDR3 is TGTGCCAGCAGCCCGGGGCGGGCAGGGAGCCTCGGCTACACCTTC.

This chain uses TRBV7-2 with TRBJ2-5; possibly TRBD1 for D (6 bases). V lost 5 bases, J lost 9 bases, and 19 bases lay in between. Germline-derived CDR1 and CDR2 are SGHTA and FQGNSA. The CDR3 length is 14 residues. The CDR3 spells CASSPGAGGVAQYF. CDR3 DNA: TGTGCCAGCAGCCCAGGGGCTGGGGGTGTGGCCCAGTACTTC.

The V gene is TRBV6-5, the J gene TRBJ1-3; TRBD1 matches 7 bases. Germline V gene sequence: CDR1 MNHEY, CDR2 SVGAGI. The CDR3 length is 14 residues. Trimming cost V 0 bases and J 12 bases; bases outside gene matches: 8. The CDR3 DNA reads TGTGCCAGCAGTTACTCTGTCACCAGGGGGGTCATATATTTT. Amino acids: CASSYSVTRGVIYF.

The chain is built from TRBV6-5 and TRBJ1-5; 8 nucleotides align to TRBD1. CDR1 is MNHEY, CDR2 SVGAGI, per germline. The CDR3 loop spans 15 amino acids. V trimming: 8 bases; J trimming: 5 bases; junction bases outside the gene matches: 11. The CDR3 spells CASAPRQGLYQPQHF. In DNA, the CDR3 is TGTGCCAGCGCCCCCCGACAGGGGCTCTATCAGCCCCAGCATTTT.

The rearrangement uses TRBV7-2 and TRBJ1-1; TRBD1 might be the D (6 bases). CDR1 SGHTA and CDR2 FQGNSA come from the germline V gene. The V and J ends lost 0 bases and 4 bases respectively, with 12 bases between them. CDR3 length equals 15 residues. CDR3 protein: CASSLAQGSGTEAFF. The DNA for the CDR3 is TGTGCCAGCAGCTTAGCGCAGGGGTCAGGCACTGAAGCTTTCTTT.

The chain joins TRBV6-5 to TRBJ1-5, with 7 nucleotides matching TRBD1. This CDR3 is 14 amino acids long. Germline lookup yields CDR1 MNHEY and CDR2 SVGAGI. V was pared by 4 bases and J by 2 bases, with 2 bases of the junction left unmatched. The CDR3 sequence: CASSSTGGNQPQHF. CDR3 nucleotides: TGTGCCAGCAGTTCAACAGGGGGCAATCAGCCCCAGCATTTT.

The V gene is TRBV9, the J gene TRBJ1-3; D call uncertain. Trimming pared 4 bases from V and 0 bases from J, leaving 11 bases between. The CDR3 consists of 15 residues. CDR1 is SGDLS, CDR2 YYNGEE, per germline. CDR3 sequence reads: CASSPTRASGNTIYF. The CDR3 DNA reads TGTGCCAGCAGCCCCACAAGAGCCTCTGGAAACACCATATATTTT.

The rearrangement joins TRBV5-1 to TRBJ2-6; D is uncertain. The V gene's germline CDR1 is SGHRS and CDR2 YFSETQ. There are 15 residues in the CDR3. V lost 4 bases and J lost 0, with 8 bases in between. The CDR3 DNA follows: TGCGCCAGCAGCCTAGACTCCTCTGGGGCCAACGTCCTGACTTTC. It translates to CASSLDSSGANVLTF.

The V and J genes are TRBV10-1 and TRBJ2-1, with 10 bases lining up with TRBD1. The ends lost 6 bases at V and 6 bases at J; junction bases unmatched: 8. Germline lookup yields CDR1 WNHNN and CDR2 SYGVQD (reference sequence). The CDR3 is 15 amino acids. CDR3 amino acids: CASRARDRGPNEQFF. In DNA, the CDR3 is TGCGCCAGCAGAGCCCGGGACAGGGGCCCCAATGAGCAGTTCTTC.

The chain recombines TRBV5-5 with TRBJ2-3, with D hard to call. This CDR3 region has 16 residues. CDR1 and CDR2 (germline): SGHKS, YYEKEE (reference sequence). V dropped 4 bases and J dropped 8 bases, with 23 bases sitting between them. CDR3: CASSRPGQPPGLTQYF. The CDR3 DNA follows: TGTGCCAGCAGCCGCCCGGGCCAACCCCCTGGCCTTACGCAGTATTTT.

The chain uses TRBV5-1 and TRBJ2-5; TRBD2 matches at 13 bases. The CDR3 consists of 15 residues. With V trimmed by 4 bases and J by 2 bases, 2 bases remained unmatched. Germline CDR1 reads SGHRS; CDR2 reads YFSETQ. The CDR3 loop reads CASSRLAGGQETQYF. CDR3 DNA: TGCGCCAGCAGCCGACTAGCGGGGGGACAAGAGACCCAGTACTTC.

V gene TRBV5-6 combines with J gene TRBJ2-3; no reliable D call. The ends were cut back, 0 bases at V and 6 bases at J, with 11 bases in the middle. CDR1 is SGHDT and CDR2 is YYEEEE in the germline V gene. The length of the CDR3 is 14 residues. This CDR3 is CASSLVNFLDTQYF. CDR3 in DNA: TGTGCCAGCAGCTTGGTAAACTTCCTGGATACGCAGTATTTT.

V gene TRBV11-2 combines with J gene TRBJ1-2; 11 bases line up with TRBD1. The CDR3 contains 13 residues. Germline values: CDR1 SGHAT, CDR2 FQNNGV. V was clipped by 5 bases and J by 12 bases; unmatched bases: 8. This CDR3 is CASSARTGGANTF. The CDR3, as DNA: TGTGCCAGCAGCGCCCGGACAGGGGGCGCGAACACCTTC.

The chain carries TRBV10-3 and TRBJ2-7, with 15 bases that match TRBD2. The length of the CDR3 is 19 residues. J lost 0 bases, V lost 0 bases, and 6 bases had no gene match. Germline CDR1 ENHRY, CDR2 SYGVKD. The CDR3 bases are TGTGCCATCAGTGAGTCTGGGACTAGCGGGGGGCCTAGCTCCTACGAGCAGTACTTC. Translated: CAISESGTSGGPSSYEQYF.

The rearrangement uses TRBV5-1 and TRBJ1-1, with 9 bases that match TRBD1. V dropped 2 bases and J dropped 0; count of bases not matched to a gene: 5. Germline CDR1 SGHRS, CDR2 YFSETQ. CDR3 length: 16 residues. CDR3 bases: TGCGCCAGCAGCTTCTACCGGACAGGGGTGAACACTGAAGCTTTCTTT. The encoded protein is CASSFYRTGVNTEAFF.

V gene TRBV30 combines with J gene TRBJ2-2, with D maybe TRBD1 (6 bases). Germline V lookup: CDR1 GTSNPN, CDR2 SVGIG (reference sequence). Trimming stripped 7 bases from V and 0 bases from J, with 12 bases between. The CDR3 spans 14 residues. The CDR3 coding sequence is TGTGCCTTCCCCCGGGACACGAACACCGGGGAGCTGTTTTTT. This encodes CAFPRDTNTGELFF. Full variable domain (remainder filled in from reference TRBV30 and TRBJ2-2): SQTIHQWPATLVQPVGSPLSLECTVEGTSNPNLYWYRQAAGRGLQLLFYSVGIGQISSEVPQNLSASRPQDRQFILSSKKLLLSDSGFYLCAFPRDTNTGELFFGEGSRLTVL.

This clone was counted a few times. V usage is TRBV15 and J usage is TRBJ1-1; possible D gene TRBD1, 5 bases. V was clipped by 0 bases and J by 1 base, with 9 bases between them. The CDR3 runs 15 residues. CDR1 is LNHNV and CDR2 is YYDKDF in the germline V gene (reference sequence). The CDR3 DNA is TGTGCCACCAGCAGAGACCCGGGGACGAACACTGAAGCTTTCTTT. Translation: CATSRDPGTNTEAFF.

The chain joins TRBV30 to TRBJ1-1, with TRBD1 matching 9 bases. Germline lookup yields CDR1 GTSNPN and CDR2 SVGIG (reference sequence). This CDR3 is 14 amino acids long. V lost 0 bases, J lost 6 bases, and 5 bases stayed unmatched. CDR3 loop: CAWSVGQGKPEAFF. CDR3 DNA sequence: TGTGCCTGGAGTGTAGGACAGGGGAAGCCTGAAGCTTTCTTT.

The chain couples TRBV7-2 to TRBJ2-2, with no clear D. CDR1 is SGHTA, CDR2 FQGNSA, per germline. V was cut by 5 bases and J by 5 bases, with 12 bases left in between. The CDR3 spans 14 residues. Here the CDR3 DNA reads TGTGCCAGCAGCGGACGGACGGAGACCGGGGAGCTGTTTTTT. It encodes CASSGRTETGELFF.

The chain joins TRBV18 to TRBJ2-3, with D unresolved. Trimming cost V 6 bases and J 6 bases, with 22 bases left between them. The CDR3 spans 16 residues. Germline V gene data show CDR1 as KGHSH and CDR2 as LQKENI. CDR3 bases: TGTGCCAGCTCGGCCGACTCGACGCTATTTACGGATACGCAGTATTTT. It encodes CASSADSTLFTDTQYF.

The chain uses TRBV6-5 and TRBJ1-6; D uncertain. In germline, CDR1 is MNHEY, CDR2 SVGAGI. V was cut by 11 bases and J by 0 bases, with 11 bases left in between. This CDR3 comprises 14 residues. CDR3 residues: CASFPSSYNSPLHF. CDR3 coding DNA: TGTGCCTCTTTCCCGAGCTCCTATAATTCACCCCTCCACTTT.

This clone was seen only a few times. V and J are TRBV5-1 and TRBJ2-7; D assignment may be TRBD1 or TRBD2 (5 bases each). The V and J ends lost 4 bases and 7 bases respectively, with 12 bases between them. The CDR3 is 12 amino acids. CDR1 and CDR2 (germline): SGHRS, YFSETQ. CDR3: CASSREGEEQYF. For the CDR3, the DNA is TGCGCCAGCAGCCGGGAAGGGGAAGAGCAGTACTTC.

This clone was seen only once. In nucleotides, the CDR3 is TGTGCCAGTAGTACAGGGGGCTCCAGATGGGATGAGCAGTTCTTC. This translates into CASSTGGSRWDEQFF. This chain uses TRBV19 with TRBJ2-1; 8 positions agree with TRBD1. Germline values: CDR1 LNHDA, CDR2 SQIVND (reference sequence). Trimming took 4 bases from V and 8 from J; bases not matched to a gene: 10. This CDR3 region has 15 residues.

The chain combines TRBV19 with TRBJ2-1; 7 nucleotides line up with TRBD1. The V gene end was trimmed by 4 bases and the J gene end by 3 bases; junction bases not matched to a gene: 6. The germline V gene has CDR1 LNHDA and CDR2 SQIVND (reference sequence). The CDR3 has 15 residues. In nucleotides, the CDR3 is TGTGCCAGTAGTACCCCCAGGACAGGCTACAATGAGCAGTTCTTC. It encodes CASSTPRTGYNEQFF.